This TCR beta chain derives from a study of T cells in Graves' hyperthyroidism and ophthalmopathy. Points from the study as a whole: Stable hyperthyroidism was told apart from ophthalmopathy by a model built on 13 V-J features. Among clonotypes expanded in thyroid above 0.001, most were also found in blood.

The length of the CDR3 is 14 residues. CDR1 and CDR2 from the germline V gene are SGHRS and YFSETQ. Trimming removed 0 bases from V and 0 bases from J, with 6 bases in between. RNA transcripts served as the template for amplifying TCR beta CDR3 regions. In the first-round RT-PCR of the TCR CDR3, the HTBI primer set was used. TCRdb passed the multiplex PCR reads through MiXCR, listing each CDR3 protein once. Of approximately 500,000 distinct CDR3 sequences listed, just over 45% are singletons. Graves' hyperthyroidism without ophthalmopathy progression within 18 months was termed stable. This clonotype was picked up a small number of times. The target antigen is unknown.

Material: peripheral blood or thyroid tissue (not recorded which). The origin of this receptor is a woman in her late teens or twenties with Graves' hyperthyroidism. This chain joins TRBV5-1 and TRBJ2-5; D gene unclear. CDR3 sequence (DNA): TGCGCCAGCAGCTTGGGTCAACACCAAGAGACCCAGTACTTC. Amino acid sequence: CASSLGQHQETQYF.